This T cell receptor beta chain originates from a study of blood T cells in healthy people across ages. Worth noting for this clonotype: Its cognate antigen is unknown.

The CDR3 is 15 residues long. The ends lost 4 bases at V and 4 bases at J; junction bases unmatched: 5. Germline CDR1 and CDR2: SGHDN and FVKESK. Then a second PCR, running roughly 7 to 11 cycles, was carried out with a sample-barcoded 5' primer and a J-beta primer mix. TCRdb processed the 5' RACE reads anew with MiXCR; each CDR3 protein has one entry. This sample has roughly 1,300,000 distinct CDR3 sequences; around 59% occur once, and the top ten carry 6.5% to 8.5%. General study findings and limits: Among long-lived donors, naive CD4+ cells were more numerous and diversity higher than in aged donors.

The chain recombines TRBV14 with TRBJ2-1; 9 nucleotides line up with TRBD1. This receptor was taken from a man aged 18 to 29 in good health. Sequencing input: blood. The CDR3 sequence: CASSRQGVSYNEQFF. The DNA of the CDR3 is TGTGCCAGCAGCCGACAGGGGGTGTCGTACAATGAGCAGTTCTTC.